The rows below give T cell receptor beta chains drawn from one sample of a study of Ad26.COV2.S vaccination and SARS-CoV-2 variants. TCRdb's table, derived via immunoSEQ multiplex PCR, lists solely in-frame clones and lacks some. This sample has 350,000 to 450,000 clones, with around 91% found just once. The starting material was peripheral blood, obtained in a trial of Ad26.COV2.S vaccine versus placebo. The receptors here all came from a person between 18 and 65 years old who received the Ad26.COV2.S COVID-19 vaccine or a placebo. Both conserved end residues are part of each CDR3.

v_gene	j_gene	CDR3aa
TRBV28	TRBJ2-7	CASSSGGREKYF
TRBV19	TRBJ2-2	CASSMTGVVNTGELFF
TRBV27	TRBJ2-2	CASSRVGNGELFF
TRBV27	TRBJ1-2	CASSLQGQPAGGYTF
TRBV4-3	TRBJ2-2	CASSPSINREGGTGELFF
TRBV24-1	TRBJ2-7	CATRRTGSHEQYF
TRBV4-2	TRBJ1-2	CASSPRDSPEGPSYGYTF
TRBV3-1/TRBV3-2	TRBJ1-4	CASSQDREDEKLFF
TRBV28	TRBJ1-5	CASSPSTGGYQPQHF
TRBV13	TRBJ1-1	CASSPWGGNTEAFF
TRBV6-6	TRBJ2-3	CASSYPLAGADTQYF